This TCR beta chain was sequenced during a study of T cell clusters in autoimmune cytopenias. About the research overall: The median distinct TRB clonotype count was roughly 2,400 per sample, from a median around 50,000 reads.

TRB was amplified by touch-down multiplex PCR, primer pools A and B combined. TCRdb reprocessed the multiplex PCR reads and reports one entry per CDR3 protein, with no DNA. This sample's table has about 15,000 distinct CDR3 sequences. Notes on the study in general: Physiological T cell clusters of healthy donors were apparently absent in primary autoimmune cytopenia patients. TRB repertoire shifts in secondary cytopenia and chronic lymphocytic leukemia mostly reflected lymphoma, not autoimmunity. Functional roles of the in silico T cell clusters still await experimental validation.

Germline loops: CDR1 SGHDT, CDR2 YYEEEE. The CDR3 runs to 17 residues. Remarks on this clonotype: Its antigen remains unknown.

Roughly 38,000 genome equivalents of blood DNA were amplified for TRB. The rearrangement uses TRBV5-6 and TRBJ2-6; without DNA, the TCRdb call of TRBD2 cannot be checked. The clonotype originates from a human donor with an autoimmune cytopenia or autoimmune hepatitis (not recorded which). Sequences were obtained from peripheral blood. The CDR3 sequence: CASSPLAGGSGANVLTF.